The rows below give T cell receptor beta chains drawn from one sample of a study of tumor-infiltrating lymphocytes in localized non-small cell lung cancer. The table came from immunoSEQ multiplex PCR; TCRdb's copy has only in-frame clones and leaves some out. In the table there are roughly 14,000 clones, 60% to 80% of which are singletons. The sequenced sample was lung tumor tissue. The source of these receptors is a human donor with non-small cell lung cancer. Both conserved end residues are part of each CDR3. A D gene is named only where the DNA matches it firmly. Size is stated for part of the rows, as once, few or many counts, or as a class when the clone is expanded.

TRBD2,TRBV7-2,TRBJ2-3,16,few,CASSLGLAGGRDTQYF,TGTGCCAGCAGCTTAGGCCTAGCGGGTGGTAGGGATACGCAGTATTTT
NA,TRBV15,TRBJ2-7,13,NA,CATSRRRAYEQYF,TGTGCCACCAGCAGAAGGCGAGCCTACGAGCAGTACTTC
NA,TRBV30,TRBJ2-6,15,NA,CAWSVTSSGANVLTF,TGTGCCTGGAGTGTAACAAGCTCTGGGGCCAACGTCCTGACTTTC
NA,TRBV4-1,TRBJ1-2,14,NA,CASSQEQRNYGYTF,TGCGCCAGCAGCCAAGAACAGCGTAACTATGGCTACACCTTC
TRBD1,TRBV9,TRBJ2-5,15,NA,CASSVGTGGQETQYF,TGTGCCAGCAGCGTAGGGACAGGGGGCCAAGAGACCCAGTACTTC
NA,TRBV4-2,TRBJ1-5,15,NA,CASSQNQGPAQPQHF,TGTGCCAGCAGCCAAAATCAAGGCCCCGCTCAGCCCCAGCATTTT
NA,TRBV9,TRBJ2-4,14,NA,CASSVGIAKNIQYF,TGTGCCAGCAGCGTAGGGATAGCCAAAAACATTCAGTACTTC
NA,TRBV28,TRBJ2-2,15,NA,CASSPPGPNTGELFF,TGTGCCAGCAGTCCGCCCGGACCGAACACCGGGGAGCTGTTTTTT
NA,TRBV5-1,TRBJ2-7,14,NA,CASSPLVGDYEQYF,TGCGCCAGCAGCCCACTAGTAGGGGATTACGAGCAGTACTTC
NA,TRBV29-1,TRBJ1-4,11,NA,CSVATNEKLFF,TGCAGCGTTGCAACTAATGAAAAACTGTTTTTT
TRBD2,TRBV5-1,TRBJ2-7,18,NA,CASSWDIPGLAGTYEQYF,TGCGCCAGCAGCTGGGATATCCCGGGACTAGCGGGGACCTACGAGCAGTACTTC
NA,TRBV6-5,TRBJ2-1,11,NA,CASRSYNEQFF,TGTGCCAGCAGGTCCTACAATGAGCAGTTCTTC
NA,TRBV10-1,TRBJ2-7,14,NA,CASSSGVGVYEQYF,TGCGCCAGCAGTTCGGGGGTCGGAGTCTACGAGCAGTACTTC
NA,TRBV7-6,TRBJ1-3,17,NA,CASSLGLLQVSGNTIYF,TGTGCCAGCAGCTTAGGACTCTTACAGGTCTCTGGAAACACCATATATTTT
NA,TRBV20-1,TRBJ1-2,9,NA,CSAKGGYTF,TGCAGTGCTAAAGGGGGCTACACCTTC
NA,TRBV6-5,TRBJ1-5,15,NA,CASSRTSGINQPQHF,TGTGCCAGCAGCCGCACTTCAGGGATCAATCAGCCCCAGCATTTT
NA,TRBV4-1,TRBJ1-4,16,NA,CASSPTPGTWNEKLFF,TGCGCCAGCAGCCCAACCCCAGGGACGTGGAATGAAAAACTGTTTTTT